One and the same sample provided the 18 T cell receptor beta chains below, sequenced in a study of spatial heterogeneity in lung cancer. TCRdb re-called the 5' RACE reads with MiXCR, one entry per CDR3 protein. Here the sample spans approximately 25,000 distinct CDR3 sequences, 3% to 4% being singletons. Time point denoted: sample taken at primary tumor resection. The starting material was PBMCs, obtained at surgery. These receptors were taken from a female donor with early-stage non-small cell lung cancer.

The table lists this clonotype with many counts. CDR3 nucleotides: TGTGCCAGCAGCACGTGGGGTGGCGGGACTGAAGCTTTCTTT. Translating gives CASSTWGGGTEAFF. J is TRBJ1-1 and V is TRBV7-2; D is undetermined. This CDR3 contains 14 residues. V dropped 5 bases and J dropped 5 bases, with 15 bases sitting between them. Germline V CDR1 and CDR2: SGHTA, FQGNSA.

This clonotype was picked up many times. The chain recombines TRBV5-1 with TRBJ1-2, with D maybe TRBD1 (6 bases). CDR3 length equals 13 residues. The V end was cut by 4 bases, the J end by 3 bases, with 10 bases between. The germline V gene has CDR1 SGHRS and CDR2 YFSETQ. The CDR3 spells CASSADSDYGYTF. In DNA form, the CDR3 reads TGCGCCAGCAGCGCGGACAGTGACTATGGCTACACCTTC.

This clonotype appeared many times. The V gene is TRBV4-2, the J gene TRBJ2-1; 7 positions agree with TRBD2. Germline CDR1 and CDR2: LGHNA and YNFKEQ. V was pared by 4 bases and J by 4 bases, with 13 bases of the junction left unmatched. The CDR3 contains 17 residues. The CDR3: CASSPHLRGSLYNEQFF. CDR3 in DNA: TGTGCCAGCAGCCCTCACCTCCGCGGGAGTTTATACAATGAGCAGTTCTTC.

This clonotype has a handful of counts. This chain joins TRBV9 and TRBJ1-3; no reliable D call. Germline V gene data show CDR1 as SGDLS and CDR2 as YYNGEE. V lost 2 bases to trimming and J lost 4 bases, with 10 bases between them. The CDR3 loop spans 14 amino acids. As DNA, the CDR3 is TGTGCCAGCAGCGTGATGGTAGCGGGAAACACCATATATTTT. Translating gives CASSVMVAGNTIYF.

This clonotype has ten or more counts. The chain links TRBV10-2 to TRBJ2-5; no clear D gene. Germline loops: CDR1 WSHSY, CDR2 SAAADI. V was pared by 8 bases and J by 5 bases, with 24 bases between. The CDR3 spans 16 residues. CDR3 DNA: TGCGCCAGCGCCGACATCTTGGGGTCGAGTAGCGAGACCCAGTACTTC. Amino acid sequence: CASADILGSSSETQYF.

This clonotype has at least ten counts. This chain connects TRBV11-1 to TRBJ2-6; tentative D call: TRBD2 (5 bases). Per germline, CDR1 SGHAT and CDR2 FQDESV (reference sequence). The CDR3 contains 17 residues. Deletions cut 1 base from V and 0 bases from J, with 10 bases between. CDR3 nucleotides: TGTGCCAGCAGCTTAGGGAGGTCCTCCTCTGGGGCCAACGTCCTGACTTTC. Its protein is CASSLGRSSSGANVLTF.

This clonotype has ten or more counts. The chain links TRBV24-1 to TRBJ1-3; no reliable D call. CDR3 length: 15 residues. Germline V gene lookup returns CDR1 KGHDR and CDR2 SFDVKD. Trimming took off 4 bases at V and 1 base at J, with 10 bases between the two ends. The CDR3 loop reads CATSESRNSGNTIYF. The CDR3, as DNA: TGTGCCACCAGTGAATCGAGGAATTCTGGAAACACCATATATTTT.

The rearrangement uses TRBV14 and TRBJ2-7; D call uncertain. Trimming took 1 base from V and 3 from J, leaving 4 bases between them. The CDR3 covers 12 residues. Germline CDR1 and CDR2: SGHDN and FVKESK. The CDR3 DNA is TGTGCCAGCAGCCAAGTCGGCTACGAGCAGTACTTC. Protein sequence: CASSQVGYEQYF.

This clonotype was recorded many times. The V call is TRBV27, the J call TRBJ2-3; the match to TRBD2 covers 14 bases. This CDR3 has 16 residues. The germline gives CDR1 MNHEY, CDR2 SMNVEV (reference sequence). J lost 2 bases, V lost 5 bases, and 3 bases had no gene match. CDR3 nucleotides: TGTGCCAGCAGTACGACTAGCGGGAGGGTCACAGATACGCAGTATTTT. Amino acid sequence: CASSTTSGRVTDTQYF.

This clonotype was seen ten or more times. This rearrangement joins TRBV4-1 to TRBJ1-5; D gene unclear. The CDR3 covers 15 residues. The germline V gene has CDR1 MGHRA and CDR2 YSYEKL. V shed 0 bases and J shed 3 bases, with 9 bases lying between them. CDR3 loop: CASSQDRGINQPQHF. CDR3 nucleotides: TGCGCCAGCAGCCAAGATCGGGGAATCAATCAGCCCCAGCATTTT.

This clonotype was seen at least ten times. The rearrangement links TRBV20-1 to TRBJ2-7, with D uncertain. The germline gives CDR1 DFQATT, CDR2 SNEGSKA (reference sequence). This CDR3 has 13 amino acids. V shed 6 bases and J shed 2 bases, with 14 bases lying between them. The CDR3 DNA reads as TGCAGTGCGCGTGGGCGGCTCGCCTACGAGCAGTACTTC. Its translation: CSARGRLAYEQYF.

This clonotype was seen many times. This chain joins TRBV28 and TRBJ1-1; TRBD1 matches 7 bases. Unmatched junction bases numbered 7, after V lost 5 bases and J lost 1 base. Germline V lookup: CDR1 MDHEN, CDR2 SYDVKM. The CDR3 loop spans 15 amino acids. The DNA for the CDR3 is TGTGCCAGCAGTCCCCTGACAGGGCAGAACACTGAAGCTTTCTTT. Translating it yields CASSPLTGQNTEAFF.

This clonotype was found many times. This sequence joins TRBV27 and TRBJ1-1; no reliable D call. V was clipped by 6 bases and J by 6 bases, with 11 bases between them. Germline CDR1 reads MNHEY; CDR2 reads SMNVEV (reference sequence). The CDR3 extends over 12 amino acids. CDR3 loop: CASRMNRAEAFF. The CDR3 DNA follows: TGTGCCAGCAGGATGAACAGAGCTGAAGCTTTCTTT.

This clonotype was recorded at least ten times. This sequence joins TRBV5-1 and TRBJ2-1; D remains ambiguous. The V gene lost 4 bases and the J gene lost 5 bases, with 10 bases spanning the gap. This CDR3 comprises 13 residues. Germline V gene data show CDR1 as SGHRS and CDR2 as YFSETQ. The CDR3 DNA sequence: TGCGCCAGCAGCCCTTCTCCTAACAATGAGCAGTTCTTC. Protein: CASSPSPNNEQFF.

This clonotype was picked up a small number of times. The rearrangement joins TRBV21-1 to TRBJ2-5; the table's TRBD1 call for D was not verified on the DNA. TRBV21-1 is termed a pseudogene. There are 14 residues in the CDR3. The CDR3, as DNA: TGTGCCAGCAAAGTACGACAGGGGCGGGAGACCCAGTACTTC. The encoded protein is CASKVRQGRETQYF.

This clonotype appeared many times. The CDR3 nucleotides are TGTGCCAGTAGTTTCTCGGTAAATCAGCCCCAGCATTTT. Its protein is CASSFSVNQPQHF. The chain combines TRBV19 with TRBJ1-5, with D unclear. Germline CDR1 LNHDA, CDR2 SQIVND (reference sequence). CDR3 length equals 13 residues. Deletions cut 5 bases from V and 4 bases from J, with 9 bases between.

The sample holds many counts of this clonotype. V usage is TRBV10-2 and J usage is TRBJ1-2; D gene unclear. In germline, CDR1 is WSHSY, CDR2 SAAADI. This CDR3 is 13 amino acids long. Trimming shortened V by 4 bases and J by 3 bases, and 9 bases separated the two germline ends. The CDR3: CASSGVGDYGYTF. CDR3 in DNA: TGCGCCAGCAGTGGGGTCGGTGACTATGGCTACACCTTC.

On this clonotype itself: A much larger clone lies one base from this, so it may be a read error. The chain uses TRBV7-8 and TRBJ1-5; D is unresolved. Germline V CDR1 and CDR2: SGHVS, FQNEAQ. The V and J ends lost 1 base and 3 bases respectively, with 13 bases between them. The CDR3 totals 16 residues. This CDR3 reads CASSLESDWNNQPQHF. In DNA, the CDR3 is TGTGCCAGCAGCTTAGAAAGTGATTGGAACAATCAGCCCCAGCATTTT. Full variable domain (missing parts from reference TRBV7-8 and TRBJ1-5): GAGVSQSPRYKVAKRGQDVALRCDPISGHVSLFWYQQALGQGPEFLTYFQNEAQLDKSGLPSDRFFAERPEGSVSTLKIQRTQQEDSAVYLCASSLESDWNNQPQHFGDGTRLSIL.